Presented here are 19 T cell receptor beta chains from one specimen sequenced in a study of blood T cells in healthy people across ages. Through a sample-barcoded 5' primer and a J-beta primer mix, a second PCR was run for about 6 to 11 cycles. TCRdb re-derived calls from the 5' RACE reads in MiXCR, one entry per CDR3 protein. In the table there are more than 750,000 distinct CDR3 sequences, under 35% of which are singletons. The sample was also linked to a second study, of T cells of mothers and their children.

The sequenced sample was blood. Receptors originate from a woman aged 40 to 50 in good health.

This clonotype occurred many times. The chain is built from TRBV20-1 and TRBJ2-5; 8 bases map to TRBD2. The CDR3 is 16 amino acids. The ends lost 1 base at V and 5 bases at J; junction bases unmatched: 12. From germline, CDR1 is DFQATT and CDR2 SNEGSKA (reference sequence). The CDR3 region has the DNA TGCAGTGCTAGAGGTGTTTCAGAGCGGGGGCGGGAGACCCAGTACTTC. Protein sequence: CSARGVSERGRETQYF.

The CDR3 region has the DNA TGTGCCACATCCCGGGGGGTGTACGAGCAGTACTTC. Translation: CATSRGVYEQYF. The rearrangement uses TRBV12-3 or TRBV12-4 and TRBJ2-7; 7 bases are a match to TRBD2. CDR3 length equals 12 residues. The junction had 7 bases not matched to a gene; V was cut back by 10 bases and J by 4 bases.

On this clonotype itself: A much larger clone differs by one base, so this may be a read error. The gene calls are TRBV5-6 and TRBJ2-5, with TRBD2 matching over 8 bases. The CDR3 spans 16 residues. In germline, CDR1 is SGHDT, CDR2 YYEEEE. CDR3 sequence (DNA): TGTGTCAGCAGCCTGACCTCGAGCGGGGGAGGGGAGACCCAGTACTTC. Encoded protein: CVSSLTSSGGGETQYF.

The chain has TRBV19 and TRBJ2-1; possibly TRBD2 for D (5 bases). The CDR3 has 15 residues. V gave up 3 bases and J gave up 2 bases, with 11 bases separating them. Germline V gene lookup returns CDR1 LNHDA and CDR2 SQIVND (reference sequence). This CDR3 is CASSIRLTTYNEQFF. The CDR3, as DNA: TGTGCCAGTAGTATCCGACTAACTACCTACAATGAGCAGTTCTTC.

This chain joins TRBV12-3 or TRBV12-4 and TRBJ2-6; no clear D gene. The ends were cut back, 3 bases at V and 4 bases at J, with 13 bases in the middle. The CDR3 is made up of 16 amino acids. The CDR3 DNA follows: TGTGCCAGCAGTTTTGGACGGCCTAACGGGGCCAACGTCCTGACTTTC. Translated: CASSFGRPNGANVLTF.

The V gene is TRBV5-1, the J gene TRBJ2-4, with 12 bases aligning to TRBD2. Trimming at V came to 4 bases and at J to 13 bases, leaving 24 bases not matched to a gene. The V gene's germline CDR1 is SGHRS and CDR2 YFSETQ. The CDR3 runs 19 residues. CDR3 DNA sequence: TGCGCCAGCAGCCGACTAGCGGGGGCGCCCGGTGGAAATTACAATGAGCAGTACTTC. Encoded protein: CASSRLAGAPGGNYNEQYF.

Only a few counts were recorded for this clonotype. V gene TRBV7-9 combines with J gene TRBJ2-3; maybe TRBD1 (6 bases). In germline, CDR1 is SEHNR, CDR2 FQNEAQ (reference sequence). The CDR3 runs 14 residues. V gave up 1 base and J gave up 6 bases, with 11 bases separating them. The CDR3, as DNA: TGTGCCAGCAGCTTAGAACAGGGTGACGATACGCAGTATTTT. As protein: CASSLEQGDDTQYF.

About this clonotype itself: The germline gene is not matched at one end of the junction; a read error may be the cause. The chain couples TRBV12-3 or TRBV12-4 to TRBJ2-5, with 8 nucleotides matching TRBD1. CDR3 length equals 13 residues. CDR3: CVSSLDRGETQYF. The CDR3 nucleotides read TGTGTCAGCAGTCTAGACAGGGGAGAGACCCAGTACTTC.

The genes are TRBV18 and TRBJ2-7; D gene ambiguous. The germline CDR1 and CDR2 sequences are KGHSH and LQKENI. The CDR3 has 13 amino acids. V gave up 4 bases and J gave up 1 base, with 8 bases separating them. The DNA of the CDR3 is TGTGCCAGCTCACAACCTCCATCCTACGAGCAGTACTTC. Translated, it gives CASSQPPSYEQYF.

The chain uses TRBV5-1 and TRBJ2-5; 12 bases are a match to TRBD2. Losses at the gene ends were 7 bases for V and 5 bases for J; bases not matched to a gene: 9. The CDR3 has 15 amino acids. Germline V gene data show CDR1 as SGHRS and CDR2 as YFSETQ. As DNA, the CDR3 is TGCGCCAGCCTAGGATCCGGGACTAGCGGGGAGACCCAGTACTTC. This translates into CASLGSGTSGETQYF.

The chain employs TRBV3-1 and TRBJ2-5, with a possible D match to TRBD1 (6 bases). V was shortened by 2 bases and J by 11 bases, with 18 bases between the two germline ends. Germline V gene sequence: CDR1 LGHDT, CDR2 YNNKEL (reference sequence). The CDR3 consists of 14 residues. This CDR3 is CASSQRAQGEEQYF. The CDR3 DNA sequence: TGTGCCAGCAGCCAAAGGGCACAGGGTGAGGAGCAGTACTTC.

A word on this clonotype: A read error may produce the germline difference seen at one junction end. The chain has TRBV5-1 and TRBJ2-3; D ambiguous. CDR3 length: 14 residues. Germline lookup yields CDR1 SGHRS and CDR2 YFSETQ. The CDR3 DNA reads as TGCACCAGCAGCTTTGCCAGCCAGACAGATACGCAGTATTTT. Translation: CTSSFASQTDTQYF.

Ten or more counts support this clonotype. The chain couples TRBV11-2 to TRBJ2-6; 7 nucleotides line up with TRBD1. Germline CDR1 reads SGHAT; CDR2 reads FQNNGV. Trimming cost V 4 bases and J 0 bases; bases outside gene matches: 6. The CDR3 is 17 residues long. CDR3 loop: CASSSPTGSSGANVLTF. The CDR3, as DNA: TGTGCCAGCAGCTCCCCGACAGGGTCCTCTGGGGCCAACGTCCTGACTTTC.

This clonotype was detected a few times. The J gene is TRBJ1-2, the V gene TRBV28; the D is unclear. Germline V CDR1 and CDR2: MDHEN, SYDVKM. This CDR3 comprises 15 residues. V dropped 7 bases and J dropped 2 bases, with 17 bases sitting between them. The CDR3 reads CASMVADHTNYGYTF. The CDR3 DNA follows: TGTGCCAGCATGGTGGCAGACCATACCAACTATGGCTACACCTTC.

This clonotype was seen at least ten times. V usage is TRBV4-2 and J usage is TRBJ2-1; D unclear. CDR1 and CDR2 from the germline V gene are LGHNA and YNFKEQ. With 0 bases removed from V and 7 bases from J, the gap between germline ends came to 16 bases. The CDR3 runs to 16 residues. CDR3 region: CASSQEWQVRGNEQFF. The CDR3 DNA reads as TGTGCCAGCAGCCAAGAGTGGCAGGTTCGTGGGAATGAGCAGTTCTTC.

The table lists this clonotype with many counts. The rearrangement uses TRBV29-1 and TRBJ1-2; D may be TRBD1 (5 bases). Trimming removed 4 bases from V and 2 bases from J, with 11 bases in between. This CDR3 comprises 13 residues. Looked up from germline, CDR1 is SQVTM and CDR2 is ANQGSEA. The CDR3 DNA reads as TGCAGCGTTGGACAGAGACTAAACTATGGCTACACCTTC. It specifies CSVGQRLNYGYTF.

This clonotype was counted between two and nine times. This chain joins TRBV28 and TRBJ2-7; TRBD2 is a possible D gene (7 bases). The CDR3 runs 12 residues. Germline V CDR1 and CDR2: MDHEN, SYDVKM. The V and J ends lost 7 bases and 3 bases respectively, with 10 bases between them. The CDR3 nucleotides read TGTGCCAGCAAGGGGGGGTACTACGAGCAGTACTTC. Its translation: CASKGGYYEQYF.

CDR3 in amino acids: CASSGGDSCNEQFF. As DNA, the CDR3 is TGTGCCAGCAGTGGAGGGGACAGCTGCAATGAGCAGTTCTTC. This chain uses TRBV12-3 or TRBV12-4 with TRBJ2-1, with TRBD1 as a possible D gene (7 bases). This CDR3 comprises 14 residues. V lost 5 bases to trimming and J lost 6 bases, with 14 bases between them.

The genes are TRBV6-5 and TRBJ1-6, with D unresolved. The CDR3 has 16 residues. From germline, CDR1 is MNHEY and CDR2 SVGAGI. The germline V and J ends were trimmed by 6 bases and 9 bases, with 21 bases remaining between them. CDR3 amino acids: CASRRTAGARFSPLHF. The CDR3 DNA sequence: TGTGCCAGCAGAAGGACGGCGGGAGCGAGGTTTTCACCCCTCCACTTT.